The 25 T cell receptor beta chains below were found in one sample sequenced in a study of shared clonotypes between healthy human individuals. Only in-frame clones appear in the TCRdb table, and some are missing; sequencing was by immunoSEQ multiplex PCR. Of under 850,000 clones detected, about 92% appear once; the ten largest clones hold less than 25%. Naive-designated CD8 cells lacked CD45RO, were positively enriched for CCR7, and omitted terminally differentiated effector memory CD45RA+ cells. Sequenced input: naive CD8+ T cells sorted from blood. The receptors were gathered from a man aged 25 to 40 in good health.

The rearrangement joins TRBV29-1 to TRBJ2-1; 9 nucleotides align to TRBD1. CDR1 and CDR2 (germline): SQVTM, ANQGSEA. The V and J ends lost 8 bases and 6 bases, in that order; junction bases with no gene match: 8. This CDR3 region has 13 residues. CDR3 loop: CSIDRGEGNEQFF. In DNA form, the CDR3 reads TGCAGCATAGACAGGGGGGAGGGCAATGAGCAGTTCTTC.

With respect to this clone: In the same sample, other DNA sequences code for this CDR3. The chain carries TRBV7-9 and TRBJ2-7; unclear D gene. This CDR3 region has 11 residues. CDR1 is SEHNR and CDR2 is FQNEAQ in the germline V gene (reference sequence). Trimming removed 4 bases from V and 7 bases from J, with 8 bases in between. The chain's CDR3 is CASSSLGEQYF. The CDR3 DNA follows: TGTGCCAGCAGCTCCCTAGGGGAGCAGTACTTC.

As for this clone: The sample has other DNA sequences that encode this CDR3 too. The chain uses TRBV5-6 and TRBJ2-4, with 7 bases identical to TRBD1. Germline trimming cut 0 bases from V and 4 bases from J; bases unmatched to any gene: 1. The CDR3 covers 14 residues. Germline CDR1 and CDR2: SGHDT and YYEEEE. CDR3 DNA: TGTGCCAGCAGCTTGGGACAGGGAAAAAACATTCAGTACTTC. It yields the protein CASSLGQGKNIQYF.

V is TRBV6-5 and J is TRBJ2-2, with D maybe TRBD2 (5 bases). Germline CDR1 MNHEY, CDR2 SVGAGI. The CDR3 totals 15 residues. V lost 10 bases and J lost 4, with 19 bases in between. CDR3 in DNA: TGTGCCACGGGCGATTTTGGAGGACTCACCGGGGAGCTGTTTTTT. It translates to CATGDFGGLTGELFF.

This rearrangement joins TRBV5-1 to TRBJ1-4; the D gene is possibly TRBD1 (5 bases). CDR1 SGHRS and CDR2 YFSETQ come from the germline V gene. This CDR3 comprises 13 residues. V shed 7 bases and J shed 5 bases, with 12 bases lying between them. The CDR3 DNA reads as TGCGCCAGCCGACAGATTACAAATGAAAAACTGTTTTTT. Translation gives CASRQITNEKLFF.

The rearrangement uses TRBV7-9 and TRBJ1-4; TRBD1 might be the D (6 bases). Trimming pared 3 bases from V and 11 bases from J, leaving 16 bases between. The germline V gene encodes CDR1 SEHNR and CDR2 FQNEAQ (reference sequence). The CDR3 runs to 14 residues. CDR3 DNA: TGTGCCAGCAGCTTCGAAGCAGGGGAGCACAAACTGTTTTTT. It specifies CASSFEAGEHKLFF.

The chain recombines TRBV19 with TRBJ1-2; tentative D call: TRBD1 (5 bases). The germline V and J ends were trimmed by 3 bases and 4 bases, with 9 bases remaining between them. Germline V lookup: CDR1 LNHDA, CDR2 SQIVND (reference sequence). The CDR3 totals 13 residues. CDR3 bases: TGTGCCAGTAGTATGGGACCCGTCTATGGCTACACCTTC. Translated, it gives CASSMGPVYGYTF.

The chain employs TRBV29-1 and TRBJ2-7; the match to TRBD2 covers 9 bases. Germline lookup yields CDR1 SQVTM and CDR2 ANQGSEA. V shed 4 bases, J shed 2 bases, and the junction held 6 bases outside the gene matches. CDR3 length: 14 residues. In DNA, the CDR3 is TGCAGCGTTGTCCTGGCGGGAGGGCCCTACGAGCAGTACTTC. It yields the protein CSVVLAGGPYEQYF.

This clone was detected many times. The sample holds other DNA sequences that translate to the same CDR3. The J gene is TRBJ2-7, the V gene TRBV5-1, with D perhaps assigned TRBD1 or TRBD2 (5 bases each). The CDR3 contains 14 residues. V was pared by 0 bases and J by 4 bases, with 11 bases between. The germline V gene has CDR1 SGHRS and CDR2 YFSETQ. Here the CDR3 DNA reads TGCGCCAGCAGCTTGGCCGGGACCTCATACGAGCAGTACTTC. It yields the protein CASSLAGTSYEQYF.

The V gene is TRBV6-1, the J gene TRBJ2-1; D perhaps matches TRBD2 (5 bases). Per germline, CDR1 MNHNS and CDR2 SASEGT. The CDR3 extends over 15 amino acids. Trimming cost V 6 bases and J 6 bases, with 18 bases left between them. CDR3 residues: CASRLTGEGRNEQFF. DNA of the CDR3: TGTGCCAGCAGGCTCACGGGTGAGGGCCGCAATGAGCAGTTCTTC.

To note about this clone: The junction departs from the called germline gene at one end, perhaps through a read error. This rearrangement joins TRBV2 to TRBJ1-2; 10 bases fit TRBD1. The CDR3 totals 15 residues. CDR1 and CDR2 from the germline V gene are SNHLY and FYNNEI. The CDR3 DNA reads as TGTGCCAGCAGTGAACGACAGGGGGCTAAATATGGCTACACCTTC. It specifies CASSERQGAKYGYTF.

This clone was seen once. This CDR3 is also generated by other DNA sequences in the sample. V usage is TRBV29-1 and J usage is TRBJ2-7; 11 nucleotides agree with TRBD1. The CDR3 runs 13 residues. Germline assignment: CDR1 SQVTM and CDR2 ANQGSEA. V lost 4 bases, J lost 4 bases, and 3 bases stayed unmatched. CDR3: CSVGGTGGYEQYF. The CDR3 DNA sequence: TGCAGCGTTGGCGGGACAGGGGGGTACGAGCAGTACTTC.

The CDR3 nucleotides are TGTGCCAGCAGCTTGTGGGACGCCTCCTACAATGAGCAGTTCTTC. Translation: CASSLWDASYNEQFF. This chain links TRBV5-4 with TRBJ2-1; the D gene could be TRBD1 or TRBD2 (5 bases each). The CDR3 has 15 residues. V was cut by 1 base and J by 0 bases, with 8 bases left in between. Germline CDR1 reads SGHNT; CDR2 reads YYREEE (reference sequence).

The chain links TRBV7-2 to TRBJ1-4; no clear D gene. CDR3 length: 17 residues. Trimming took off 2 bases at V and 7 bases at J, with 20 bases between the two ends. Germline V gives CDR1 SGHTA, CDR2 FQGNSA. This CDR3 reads CASSLRGSGRAFEKLFF. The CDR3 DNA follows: TGTGCCAGCAGCTTACGGGGTTCCGGGCGGGCGTTTGAAAAACTGTTTTTT.

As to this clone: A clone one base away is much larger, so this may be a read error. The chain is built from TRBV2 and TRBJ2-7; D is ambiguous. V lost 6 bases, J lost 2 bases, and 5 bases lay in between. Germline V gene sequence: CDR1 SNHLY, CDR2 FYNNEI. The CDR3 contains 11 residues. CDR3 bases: TGTGCCAGCAGCCTCACCTACGAGCAGTACTTC. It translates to CASSLTYEQYF. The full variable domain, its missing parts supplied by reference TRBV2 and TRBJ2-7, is EPEVTQTPSHQVTQMGQEVILRCVPISNHLYFYWYRQILGQKVEFLVSFYNNEISEKSEIFDDQFSVERPDGSNFTLKIRSTKLEDSAMYFCASSLTYEQYFGPGTRLTVT.

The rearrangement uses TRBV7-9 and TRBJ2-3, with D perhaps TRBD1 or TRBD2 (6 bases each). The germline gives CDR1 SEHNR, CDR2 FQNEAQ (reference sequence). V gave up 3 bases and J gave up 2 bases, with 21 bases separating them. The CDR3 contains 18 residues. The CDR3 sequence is CASSFLGAGLTNTDTQYF. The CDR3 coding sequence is TGTGCCAGCAGCTTTTTGGGGGCGGGACTTACTAACACAGATACGCAGTATTTT.

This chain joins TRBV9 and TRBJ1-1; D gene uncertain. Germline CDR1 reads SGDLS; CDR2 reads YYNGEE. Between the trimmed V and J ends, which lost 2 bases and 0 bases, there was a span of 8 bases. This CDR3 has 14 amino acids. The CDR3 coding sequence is TGTGCCAGCAGCGTCGAAGTAATGAACACTGAAGCTTTCTTT. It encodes CASSVEVMNTEAFF.

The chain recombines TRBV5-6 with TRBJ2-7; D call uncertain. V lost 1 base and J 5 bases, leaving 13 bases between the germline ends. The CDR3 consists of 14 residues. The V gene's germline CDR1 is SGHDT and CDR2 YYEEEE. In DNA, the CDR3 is TGTGCCAGCAGCTTGAGTGAAGGGTGGCACGAGCAGTACTTC. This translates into CASSLSEGWHEQYF.

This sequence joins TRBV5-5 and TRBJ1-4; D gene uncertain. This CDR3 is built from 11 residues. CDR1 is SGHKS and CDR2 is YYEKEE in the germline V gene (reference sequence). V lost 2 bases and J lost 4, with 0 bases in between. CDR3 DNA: TGTGCCAGCAGCTTTAATGAAAAACTGTTTTTT. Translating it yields CASSFNEKLFF. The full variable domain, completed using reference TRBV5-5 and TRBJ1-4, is DAGVTQSPTHLIKTRGQQVTLRCSPISGHKSVSWYQQVLGQGPQFIFQYYEKEERGRGNFPDRFSARQFPNYSSELNVNALLLGDSALYLCASSFNEKLFFGSGTQLSVL.

CDR3 protein: CAWSPSWGEETQYF. The DNA for the CDR3 is TGTGCCTGGAGTCCATCCTGGGGGGAAGAGACCCAGTACTTC. This sequence joins TRBV30 and TRBJ2-5, with a possible D match to TRBD2 (6 bases). Trimming took off 2 bases at V and 3 bases at J, with 13 bases between the two ends. Per germline, CDR1 GTSNPN and CDR2 SVGIG (reference sequence). CDR3 size: 14 residues.

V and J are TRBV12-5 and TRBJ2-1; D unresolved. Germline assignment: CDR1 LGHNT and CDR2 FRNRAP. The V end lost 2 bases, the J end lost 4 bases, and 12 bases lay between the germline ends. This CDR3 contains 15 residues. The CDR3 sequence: CASGLFKMGYNEQFF. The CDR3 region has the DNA TGTGCTAGTGGTTTGTTCAAGATGGGGTACAATGAGCAGTTCTTC. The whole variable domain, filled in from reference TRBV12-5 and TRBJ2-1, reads DARVTQTPRHKVTEMGQEVTMRCQPILGHNTVFWYRQTMMQGLELLAYFRNRAPLDDSGMPKDRFSAEMPDATLATLKIQPSEPRDSAVYFCASGLFKMGYNEQFFGPGTRLTVL.

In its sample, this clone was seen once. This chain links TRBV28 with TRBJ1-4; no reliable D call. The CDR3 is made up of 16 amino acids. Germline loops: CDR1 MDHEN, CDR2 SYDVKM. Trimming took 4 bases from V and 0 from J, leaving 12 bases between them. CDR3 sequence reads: CASSSRRVATNEKLFF. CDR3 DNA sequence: TGTGCCAGCAGTTCCCGACGAGTTGCAACTAATGAAAAACTGTTTTTT. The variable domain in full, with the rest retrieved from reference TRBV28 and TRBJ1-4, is DVKVTQSSRYLVKRTGEKVFLECVQDMDHENMFWYRQDPGLGLRLIYFSYDVKMKEKGDIPEGYSVSREKKERFSLILESASTNQTSMYLCASSSRRVATNEKLFFGSGTQLSVL.

CDR3 protein: CSVSTGNSGNTIYF. In DNA, the CDR3 is TGCAGCGTTAGTACCGGAAACTCTGGAAACACCATATATTTT. The gene calls are TRBV29-1 and TRBJ1-3; D call uncertain. Trimming cost V 5 bases and J 0 bases, with 11 bases left between them. Germline CDR1 and CDR2: SQVTM and ANQGSEA. This CDR3 region has 14 residues.

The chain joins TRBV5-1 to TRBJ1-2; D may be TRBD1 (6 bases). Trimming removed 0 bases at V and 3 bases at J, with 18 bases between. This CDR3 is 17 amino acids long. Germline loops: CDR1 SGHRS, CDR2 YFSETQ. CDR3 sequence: CASSLVGGGGQDYGYTF. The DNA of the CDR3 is TGCGCCAGCAGCTTGGTAGGGGGAGGAGGACAAGACTATGGCTACACCTTC.

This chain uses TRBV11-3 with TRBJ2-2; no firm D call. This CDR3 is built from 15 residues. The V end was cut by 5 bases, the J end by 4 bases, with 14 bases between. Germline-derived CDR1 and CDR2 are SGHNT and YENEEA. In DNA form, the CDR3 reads TGTGCCAGCAGCCTACTCCGGGCGAGCACCGGGGAGCTGTTTTTT. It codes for CASSLLRASTGELFF.